This T cell receptor (beta chain) appears in the sequencing data of a study of T cell changes during pregnancy in multiple sclerosis. Clones were sequenced by immunoSEQ multiplex PCR, and TCRdb holds only the in-frame ones, with some missing. The data show about 76,000 clones, approximately 92% seen once. The sequence derives from a female donor in good health, enrolled as a control in a pregnancy study. This material consisted of peripheral blood, taken after pregnancy.

The CDR3, as DNA: TGTGCCAGCAGCTTGGCCGTGTCCTACGAGCAGTACTTC. Its protein product is CASSLAVSYEQYF. J is TRBJ2-7 and V is TRBV5-5; no clear D gene. The CDR3 runs to 13 residues. Germline CDR1 reads SGHKS; CDR2 reads YYEKEE (reference sequence). V was pared by 0 bases and J by 1 base, with 5 bases between.